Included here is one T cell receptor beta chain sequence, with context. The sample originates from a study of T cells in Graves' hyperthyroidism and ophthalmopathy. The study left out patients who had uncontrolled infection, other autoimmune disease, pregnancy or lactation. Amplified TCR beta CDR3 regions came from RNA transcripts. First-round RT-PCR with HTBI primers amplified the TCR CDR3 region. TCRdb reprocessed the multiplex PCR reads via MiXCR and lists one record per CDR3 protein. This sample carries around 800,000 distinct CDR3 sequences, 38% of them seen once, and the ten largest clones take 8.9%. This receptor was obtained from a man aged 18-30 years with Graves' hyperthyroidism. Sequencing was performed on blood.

The CDR3 nucleotides read TGTGCCAGCAGTTCCCGGGACGGTGAAAAACTGTTTTTT. Protein sequence: CASSSRDGEKLFF. The genes are TRBV6-5 and TRBJ1-4; D might be TRBD1 (5 bases). Trimming left V 4 bases short and J 7 bases short, with 10 bases between. Germline CDR1 and CDR2: MNHEY and SVGAGI. The CDR3 runs to 13 residues.